Reported below is one T cell receptor beta chain. This entry belongs to a study of cytomegalovirus exposure and HLA in healthy donors. Both 60 Vbeta primers and 13 Jbeta primers went into the PCR. Clones were sequenced by immunoSEQ multiplex PCR, and TCRdb holds only the in-frame ones, with some missing. The table lists some 70,000 clones. The junction had 7 bases not matched to a gene; V was cut back by 5 bases and J by 4 bases. Germline V CDR1 and CDR2: SGHAT, FQNNGV. The CDR3 length is 14 residues. This TCR was recovered from a boy aged 5-17 years in good health and CMV-seronegative. The gene calls are TRBV11-2 and TRBJ2-7, with TRBD1 identical over 8 bases. Sequencing input: PBMCs. CDR3 in amino acids: CASSEGQGPYEQYF. CDR3 sequence (DNA): TGTGCCAGCAGCGAAGGACAGGGCCCATACGAGCAGTACTTC.